This entry is about one T cell receptor beta chain. Its matching antigen is unknown. The sample is drawn from a study of T cell repertoires in cytomegalovirus infection. Study background: Indications of both CMV infection and matching HLA type were provided by public TCR beta signatures. Regarding the study as a whole: Dominant in the ex vivo response were TCR beta clonotypes restricted by HLA-C and specific for CMV. People with CMV and the relevant HLA were identified by cumulative public TCR beta family frequency.

Trimming shortened V by 6 bases and J by 6 bases, and 13 bases separated the two germline ends. The CDR3 extends over 13 amino acids. TCRdb passed the reads through MiXCR, listing each CDR3 protein once. In the table there are roughly 100,000 distinct CDR3 sequences, 16% of which are singletons. The clonotype originates from a human donor in good health (CMV status not recorded). Some clones in this sample may be carry-over from other donors' samples. The chain recombines TRBV12-3 or TRBV12-4 with TRBJ2-3, with D unclear. Sequencing was carried out using PBMCs. The CDR3: CASSVTRRDTQYF. DNA of the CDR3: TGTGCCAGCAGCGTTACCCGACGGGATACGCAGTATTTT.